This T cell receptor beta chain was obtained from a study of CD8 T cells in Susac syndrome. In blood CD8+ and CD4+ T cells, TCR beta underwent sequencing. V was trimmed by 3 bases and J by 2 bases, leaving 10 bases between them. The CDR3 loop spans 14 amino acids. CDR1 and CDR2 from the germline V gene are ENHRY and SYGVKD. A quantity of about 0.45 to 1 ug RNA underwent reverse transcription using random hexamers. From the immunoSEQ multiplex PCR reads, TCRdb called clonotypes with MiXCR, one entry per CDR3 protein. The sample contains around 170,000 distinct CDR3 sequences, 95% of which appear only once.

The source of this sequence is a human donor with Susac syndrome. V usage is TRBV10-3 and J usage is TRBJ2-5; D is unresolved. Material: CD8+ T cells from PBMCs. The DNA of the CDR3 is TGTGCCATCAGTGAATTAGGACCACAAGAGACCCAGTACTTC. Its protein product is CAISELGPQETQYF.